The 2 T cell receptor beta chains below come from one sample, sequenced in a study of blood T cell repertoires in COVID-19. Assay: immunoSEQ multiplex PCR; the TCRdb copy retains only in-frame clones and omits some. The data show more than 150,000 clones, approximately 80% seen once. Sequencing used PBMCs or T cells enriched from blood (not recorded which). The source of these receptors is a woman aged 45 to 65 who had recovered from COVID-19.

The rearrangement joins TRBV27 to TRBJ1-1, with 7 bases lining up with TRBD1. The CDR3 is made up of 17 amino acids. Germline V gives CDR1 MNHEY, CDR2 SMNVEV (reference sequence). V lost 4 bases to trimming and J lost 4 bases; unmatched junction nucleotides: 15. The CDR3 here is CASSWARDRVGGTEAFF. In DNA, the CDR3 is TGTGCCAGCAGTTGGGCCCGAGACAGGGTTGGTGGCACTGAAGCTTTCTTT.

The chain links TRBV10-3 to TRBJ1-5, with 7 bases identical to TRBD1. The germline CDR1 and CDR2 sequences are ENHRY and SYGVKD. V lost 3 bases to trimming and J lost 1 base; unmatched junction nucleotides: 3. This CDR3 region has 15 residues. The DNA of the CDR3 is TGTGCCATCAGTGAAGGGGGCGCGAGCAATCAGCCCCAGCATTTT. It translates to CAISEGGASNQPQHF.